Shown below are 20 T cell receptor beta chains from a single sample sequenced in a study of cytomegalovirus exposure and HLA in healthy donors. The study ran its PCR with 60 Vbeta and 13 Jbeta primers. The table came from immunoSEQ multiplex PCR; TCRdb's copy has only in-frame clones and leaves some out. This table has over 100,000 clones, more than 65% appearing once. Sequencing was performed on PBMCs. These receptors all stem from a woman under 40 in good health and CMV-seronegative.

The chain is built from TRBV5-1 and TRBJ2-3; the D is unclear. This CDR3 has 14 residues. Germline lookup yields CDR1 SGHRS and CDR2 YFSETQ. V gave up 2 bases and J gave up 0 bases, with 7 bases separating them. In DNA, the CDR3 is TGCGCCAGCAGCTTTCCCGGGAGCACAGATACGCAGTATTTT. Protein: CASSFPGSTDTQYF.

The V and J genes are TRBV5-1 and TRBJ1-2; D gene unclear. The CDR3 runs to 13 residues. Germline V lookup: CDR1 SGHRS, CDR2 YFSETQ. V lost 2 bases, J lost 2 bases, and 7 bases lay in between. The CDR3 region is CASSFAENYGYTF. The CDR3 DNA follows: TGCGCCAGCAGCTTTGCGGAAAACTATGGCTACACCTTC.

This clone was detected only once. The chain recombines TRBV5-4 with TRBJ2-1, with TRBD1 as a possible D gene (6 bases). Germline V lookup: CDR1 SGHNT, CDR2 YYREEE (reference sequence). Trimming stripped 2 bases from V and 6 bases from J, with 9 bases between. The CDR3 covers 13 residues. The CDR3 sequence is CASSFGRGNEQFF. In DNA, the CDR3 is TGTGCCAGCAGCTTTGGCAGGGGCAATGAGCAGTTCTTC.

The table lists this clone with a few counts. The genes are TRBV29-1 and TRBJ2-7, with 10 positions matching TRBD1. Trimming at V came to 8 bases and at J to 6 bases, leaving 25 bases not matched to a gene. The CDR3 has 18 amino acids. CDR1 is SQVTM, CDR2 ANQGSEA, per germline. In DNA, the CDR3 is TGCAGCACCCGATCACGAGGGACGACAGGGGGCATTTGGGGCGAGCAGTACTTC. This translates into CSTRSRGTTGGIWGEQYF.

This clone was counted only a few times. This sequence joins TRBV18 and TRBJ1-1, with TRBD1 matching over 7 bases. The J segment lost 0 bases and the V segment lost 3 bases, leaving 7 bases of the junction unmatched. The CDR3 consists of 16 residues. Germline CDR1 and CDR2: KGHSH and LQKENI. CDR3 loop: CASSPRTGPMNTEAFF. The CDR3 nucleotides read TGTGCCAGCTCACCCAGGACAGGCCCGATGAACACTGAAGCTTTCTTT. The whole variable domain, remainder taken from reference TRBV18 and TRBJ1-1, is NAGVMQNPRHLVRRRGQEARLRCSPMKGHSHVYWYRQLPEEGLKFMVYLQKENIIDESGMPKERFSAEFPKEGPSILRIQQVVRGDSAAYFCASSPRTGPMNTEAFFGQGTRLTVV.

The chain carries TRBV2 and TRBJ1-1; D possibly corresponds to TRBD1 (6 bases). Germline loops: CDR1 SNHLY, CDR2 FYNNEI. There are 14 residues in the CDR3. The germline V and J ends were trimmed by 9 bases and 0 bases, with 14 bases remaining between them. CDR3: CARGGTGLNTEAFF. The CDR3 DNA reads TGTGCCAGGGGTGGAACAGGGCTGAACACTGAAGCTTTCTTT.

The CDR3 region is CASSIGRIGNQPQHF. The DNA of the CDR3 is TGTGCCAGTAGTATAGGCAGGATTGGCAATCAGCCCCAGCATTTT. The chain links TRBV19 to TRBJ1-5; no clear D gene. Germline values: CDR1 LNHDA, CDR2 SQIVND (reference sequence). Between the trimmed V and J ends, which lost 1 base and 2 bases, there was a span of 9 bases. The CDR3 is 15 residues long. The whole variable domain, filled in from reference TRBV19 and TRBJ1-5, reads DGGITQSPKYLFRKEGQNVTLSCEQNLNHDAMYWYRQDPGQGLRLIYYSQIVNDFQKGDIAEGYSVSREKKESFPLTVTSAQKNPTAFYLCASSIGRIGNQPQHFGDGTRLSIL.

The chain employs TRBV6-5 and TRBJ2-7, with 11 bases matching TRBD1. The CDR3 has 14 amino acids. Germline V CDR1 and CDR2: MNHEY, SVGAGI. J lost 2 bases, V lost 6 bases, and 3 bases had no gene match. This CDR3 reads CASSPGQGAYEQYF. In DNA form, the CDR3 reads TGTGCCAGCAGCCCGGGACAGGGGGCCTACGAGCAGTACTTC.

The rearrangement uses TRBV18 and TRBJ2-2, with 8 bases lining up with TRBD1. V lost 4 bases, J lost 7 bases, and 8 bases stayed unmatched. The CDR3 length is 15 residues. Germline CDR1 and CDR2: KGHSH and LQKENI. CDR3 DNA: TGTGCCAGCTCACTCGGACAGGGCGGCGGCGGGGAGCTGTTTTTT. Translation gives CASSLGQGGGGELFF.

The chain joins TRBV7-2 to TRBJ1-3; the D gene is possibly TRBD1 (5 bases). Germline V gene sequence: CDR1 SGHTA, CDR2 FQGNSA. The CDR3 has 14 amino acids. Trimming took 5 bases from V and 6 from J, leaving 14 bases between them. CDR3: CASSPNQGTNTIYF. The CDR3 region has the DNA TGTGCCAGCAGCCCAAATCAGGGAACAAACACCATATATTTT.

CDR3 amino acids: CAWSVVEREGSYNEQFF. In DNA form, the CDR3 reads TGTGCCTGGAGTGTAGTCGAGCGGGAGGGTTCCTACAATGAGCAGTTCTTC. This chain connects TRBV30 to TRBJ2-1, with 10 bases matching TRBD2. CDR3 length equals 17 residues. CDR1 and CDR2 (germline): GTSNPN, SVGIG (reference sequence). After removal of 0 bases from V and 1 base from J, the junction contained 6 bases not matched to a gene.

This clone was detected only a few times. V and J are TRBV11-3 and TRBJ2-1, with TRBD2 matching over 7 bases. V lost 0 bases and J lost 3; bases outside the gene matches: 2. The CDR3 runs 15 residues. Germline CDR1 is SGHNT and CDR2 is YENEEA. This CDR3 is CASSLEGGDYNEQFF. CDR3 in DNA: TGTGCCAGCAGCTTAGAGGGGGGGGACTACAATGAGCAGTTCTTC.

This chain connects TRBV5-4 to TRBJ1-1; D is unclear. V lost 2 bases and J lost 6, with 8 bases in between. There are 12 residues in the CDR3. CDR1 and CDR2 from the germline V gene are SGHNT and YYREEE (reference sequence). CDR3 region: CASSFASAEAFF. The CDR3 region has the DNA TGTGCCAGCAGCTTTGCGTCGGCTGAAGCTTTCTTT.

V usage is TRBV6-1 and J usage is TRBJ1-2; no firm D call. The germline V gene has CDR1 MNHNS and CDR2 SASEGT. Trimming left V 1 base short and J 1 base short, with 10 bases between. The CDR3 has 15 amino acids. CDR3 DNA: TGTGCCAGCAGTGAAGAGTCGCGTGTTAACTATGGCTACACCTTC. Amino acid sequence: CASSEESRVNYGYTF.

The CDR3 sequence: CASSGLAEQETQYF. The CDR3 coding sequence is TGTGCCAGCAGTGGGCTAGCGGAGCAAGAGACCCAGTACTTC. V and J are TRBV2 and TRBJ2-5; 7 nucleotides align to TRBD2. The CDR3 sequence is 14 residues long. The V gene's germline CDR1 is SNHLY and CDR2 FYNNEI. With V trimmed by 4 bases and J by 2 bases, 4 bases remained unmatched.

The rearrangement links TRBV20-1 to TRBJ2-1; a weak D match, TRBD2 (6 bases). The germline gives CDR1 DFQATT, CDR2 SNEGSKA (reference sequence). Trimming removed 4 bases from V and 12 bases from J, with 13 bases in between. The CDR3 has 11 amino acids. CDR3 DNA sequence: TGCAGTGCTATCGTGGGGACTCTGCAGTTCTTC. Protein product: CSAIVGTLQFF.

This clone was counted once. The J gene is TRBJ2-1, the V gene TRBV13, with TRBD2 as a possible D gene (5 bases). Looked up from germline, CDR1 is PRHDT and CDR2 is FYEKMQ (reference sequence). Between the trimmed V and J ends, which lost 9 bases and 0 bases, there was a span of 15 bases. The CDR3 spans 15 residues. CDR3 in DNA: TGTGCCAGTTCCCCGCCGGGAATCTCCTACAATGAGCAGTTCTTC. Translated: CASSPPGISYNEQFF.

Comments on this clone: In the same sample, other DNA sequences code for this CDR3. The CDR3 region is CASSVGTDSYEQYF. CDR3 in DNA: TGTGCCAGCAGCGTAGGGACAGACTCCTACGAGCAGTACTTC. V gene TRBV9 combines with J gene TRBJ2-7, with D maybe TRBD1 (6 bases). Germline CDR1 and CDR2: SGDLS and YYNGEE. The CDR3 spans 14 residues. V was clipped by 0 bases and J by 0 bases, with 7 bases between them. Based on the CDR3 plus reference TRBV9 and TRBJ2-7, the full variable domain is DSGVTQTPKHLITATGQRVTLRCSPRSGDLSVYWYQQSLDQGLQFLIQYYNGEERAKGNILERFSAQQFPDLHSELNLSSLELGDSALYFCASSVGTDSYEQYFGPGTRLTVT.

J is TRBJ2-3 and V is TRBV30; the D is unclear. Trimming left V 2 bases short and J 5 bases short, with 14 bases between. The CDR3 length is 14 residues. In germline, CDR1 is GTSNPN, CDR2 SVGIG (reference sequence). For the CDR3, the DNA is TGTGCCTGGAGTCCGAGCGCAGCTTTAGATACGCAGTATTTT. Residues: CAWSPSAALDTQYF.

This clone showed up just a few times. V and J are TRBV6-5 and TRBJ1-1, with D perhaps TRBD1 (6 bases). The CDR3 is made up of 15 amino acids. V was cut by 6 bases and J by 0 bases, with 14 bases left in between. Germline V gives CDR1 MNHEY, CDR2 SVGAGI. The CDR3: CASSSDRTMNTEAFF. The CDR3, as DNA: TGTGCCAGCAGCTCCGACAGGACCATGAACACTGAAGCTTTCTTT.